These 20 T cell receptor beta chains came from one sample sequenced in a study of early T cells in non-severe SARS-CoV-2 infection. TCRdb called the 5' RACE reads again in MiXCR, with one record for every CDR3 protein. Here the sample spans about 44,000 distinct CDR3 sequences, 9% to 15% being singletons. Sequenced material: whole blood. The source is an adult who was a healthcare worker with PCR-confirmed SARS-CoV-2 infection or an uninfected control (not recorded which).

Many counts were recorded for this clonotype. V and J are TRBV10-3 and TRBJ2-4; perhaps TRBD1 as D (5 bases). The CDR3 length is 20 residues. Germline values: CDR1 ENHRY, CDR2 SYGVKD. V was shortened by 6 bases and J by 2 bases, with 29 bases between the two germline ends. As DNA, the CDR3 is TGTGCCATCAGACCCGGTCAATCGCAAACAGGACCCCATACCAAAAACATTCAGTACTTC. This sequence encodes CAIRPGQSQTGPHTKNIQYF.

V usage is TRBV3-1 and J usage is TRBJ1-2, with a tentative D call TRBD1 (6 bases). The germline CDR1 and CDR2 sequences are LGHDT and YNNKEL (reference sequence). This CDR3 spans 13 amino acids. Between the trimmed V and J ends, which lost 3 bases and 4 bases, there was a span of 9 bases. The CDR3 nucleotides are TGTGCCAGCAGCCAGAGGACAGCCTATGGCTACACCTTC. As protein: CASSQRTAYGYTF. The whole variable domain, remainder taken from reference TRBV3-1 and TRBJ1-2, is DTAVSQTPKYLVTQMGNDKSIKCEQNLGHDTMYWYKQDSKKFLKIMFSYNNKELIINETVPNRFSPKSPDKAHLNLHINSLELGDSAVYFCASSQRTAYGYTFGSGTRLTVV.

This clonotype turned up a few times. The chain's CDR3 is CASVSAGGRTSYGYTF. As DNA, the CDR3 is TGCGCCAGCGTCTCAGCGGGGGGACGGACATCCTATGGCTACACCTTC. The chain recombines TRBV5-1 with TRBJ1-2; D might be TRBD1 (5 bases). Trimming cost V 7 bases and J 4 bases, with 23 bases left between them. The CDR3 spans 16 residues. Germline-derived CDR1 and CDR2 are SGHRS and YFSETQ.

This clonotype occurred a few times. This chain links TRBV19 with TRBJ2-1, with D perhaps matching TRBD1 (6 bases). CDR3 length: 14 amino acids. The V and J ends lost 7 bases and 4 bases respectively, with 14 bases between them. In germline, CDR1 is LNHDA, CDR2 SQIVND (reference sequence). This CDR3 reads CASTGRGTYNEQFF. CDR3 nucleotides: TGTGCCAGTACGGGCAGGGGCACGTACAATGAGCAGTTCTTC.

This clonotype was picked up a small number of times. The chain combines TRBV19 with TRBJ2-5; D unresolved. Trimming removed 5 bases from V and 7 bases from J, with 11 bases in between. Germline CDR1 LNHDA, CDR2 SQIVND (reference sequence). The CDR3 extends over 12 amino acids. CDR3 region: CASSSPSGTQYF. CDR3 nucleotides: TGTGCCAGTAGTTCGCCCTCGGGGACCCAGTACTTC.

The chain joins TRBV10-3 to TRBJ1-1, with no clear D. The CDR3 has 11 amino acids. Per germline, CDR1 ENHRY and CDR2 SYGVKD. V was shortened by 8 bases and J by 8 bases, with 12 bases between the two germline ends. In DNA, the CDR3 is TGTGCCATCGGGTCCGGGCCCGAAGCTTTCTTT. It codes for CAIGSGPEAFF.

This clonotype was counted only a few times. This sequence joins TRBV20-1 and TRBJ2-2, with D tentatively TRBD2 (6 bases). The germline V and J ends were trimmed by 0 bases and 5 bases, with 16 bases remaining between them. Germline V gene lookup returns CDR1 DFQATT and CDR2 SNEGSKA (reference sequence). This CDR3 has 16 amino acids. CDR3 residues: CSARDRAGSGTGELFF. CDR3 nucleotides: TGCAGTGCTAGAGATCGTGCGGGAAGCGGGACCGGGGAGCTGTTTTTT.

In this sample, this clonotype turned up a few times. This sequence joins TRBV2 and TRBJ1-5; TRBD1 might be the D (5 bases). V lost 3 bases and J lost 7, with 25 bases in between. This CDR3 has 18 residues. Germline V lookup: CDR1 SNHLY, CDR2 FYNNEI. The CDR3: CASSDSWTRQANDQPQHF. CDR3 sequence (DNA): TGTGCCAGCAGTGATTCTTGGACACGCCAGGCTAATGACCAGCCCCAGCATTTT.

The chain uses TRBV3-1 and TRBJ2-5; D may be TRBD2 (6 bases). The CDR3 covers 14 residues. CDR1 LGHDT and CDR2 YNNKEL come from the germline V gene (reference sequence). Deletions cut 0 bases from V and 7 bases from J, with 12 bases between. The CDR3 DNA reads TGTGCCAGCAGCCAAGAGCCCGGGGGAGGGACCCAGTACTTC. Translating it yields CASSQEPGGGTQYF.

The rearrangement links TRBV5-6 to TRBJ1-1, with 7 positions matching TRBD1. Germline CDR1 is SGHDT and CDR2 is YYEEEE. Trimming at V came to 1 base and at J to 1 base, leaving 10 bases not matched to a gene. The CDR3 length is 17 residues. The CDR3 spells CASSLNPYRGENTEAFF. Written as DNA, the CDR3 is TGTGCCAGCAGCTTGAATCCATACAGGGGTGAGAACACTGAAGCTTTCTTT.

The chain links TRBV9 to TRBJ2-7; 7 positions agree with TRBD2. V trimming: 0 bases; J trimming: 7 bases; junction bases outside the gene matches: 13. The CDR3 runs to 16 residues. CDR1 SGDLS and CDR2 YYNGEE come from the germline V gene. The CDR3 is CASSVEKGLRPSEQYF. In nucleotides, the CDR3 is TGTGCCAGCAGCGTAGAGAAGGGACTACGTCCAAGTGAGCAGTACTTC.

In this sample, this clonotype turned up a few times. V and J are TRBV4-1 and TRBJ1-2; D remains unclear. Between the trimmed V and J ends, which lost 1 base and 10 bases, there was a span of 16 bases. CDR3 length equals 14 residues. Germline assignment: CDR1 MGHRA and CDR2 YSYEKL. Written as DNA, the CDR3 is TGCGCCAGCAGCCAAGTGTCGCAGACTATGGACTACACCTTC. Its translation: CASSQVSQTMDYTF.

The genes are TRBV27 and TRBJ1-5, with D possibly matching TRBD1 (6 bases). This CDR3 has 17 residues. Germline V gene lookup returns CDR1 MNHEY and CDR2 SMNVEV (reference sequence). V was pared by 2 bases and J by 2 bases, with 16 bases between. For the CDR3, the DNA is TGTGCCAGCAGTTTAGGCAGGGGCAGGGGTGGCAATCAGCCCCAGCATTTT. This sequence encodes CASSLGRGRGGNQPQHF.

This clonotype turned up a few times. The chain employs TRBV19 and TRBJ2-1; 7 bases fit TRBD1. The J segment lost 9 bases and the V segment lost 8 bases, leaving 16 bases of the junction unmatched. The CDR3 extends over 15 amino acids. The germline V gene encodes CDR1 LNHDA and CDR2 SQIVND (reference sequence). CDR3 sequence (DNA): TGTGCCAGTCTCCACTCGACAGGGCGAGGGGGTGAGCAGTTCTTC. This encodes CASLHSTGRGGEQFF.

This clonotype was observed a handful of times. The chain combines TRBV30 with TRBJ1-2; D ambiguous. Germline V gene lookup returns CDR1 GTSNPN and CDR2 SVGIG (reference sequence). CDR3 length equals 12 residues. V was clipped by 3 bases and J by 7 bases, with 12 bases between them. CDR3 amino acids: CAWRTGRSGYTF. DNA for the CDR3: TGTGCCTGGAGAACGGGAAGGAGTGGCTACACCTTC.

V and J are TRBV6-5 and TRBJ2-2; D unclear. V was clipped by 6 bases and J by 5 bases, with 13 bases between them. Germline assignment: CDR1 MNHEY and CDR2 SVGAGI. The CDR3 is 14 residues long. CDR3 bases: TGTGCCAGCAGACGAGAGATAGGTACCGGGGAGCTGTTTTTT. Protein: CASRREIGTGELFF.

CDR3 sequence (DNA): TGTGCCATCAAACCCGGCACTAGCGGGGACAATGAGCAGTTCTTC. Residues: CAIKPGTSGDNEQFF. The chain uses TRBV10-3 and TRBJ2-1; TRBD2 matches 10 bases. Germline values: CDR1 ENHRY, CDR2 SYGVKD. CDR3 size: 15 residues. V lost 7 bases, J lost 5 bases, and 8 bases stayed unmatched.

J is TRBJ1-4 and V is TRBV2; TRBD1 might be the D (5 bases). The CDR3 extends over 15 amino acids. Germline CDR1 reads SNHLY; CDR2 reads FYNNEI. V lost 6 bases, J lost 2 bases, and 13 bases lay in between. Written as DNA, the CDR3 is TGTGCCAGCAGCAGGGAGGCTGCGACTAATGAAAAACTGTTTTTT. It encodes CASSREAATNEKLFF.

The V call is TRBV28, the J call TRBJ2-6; the D is unclear. The V and J ends lost 6 bases and 6 bases respectively, with 18 bases between them. The CDR3 runs 16 residues. Germline V gives CDR1 MDHEN, CDR2 SYDVKM. CDR3: CASSPLGVLEANVLTF. The DNA for the CDR3 is TGTGCCAGCAGCCCTCTTGGGGTGCTCGAGGCCAACGTCCTGACTTTC.

This clonotype was seen only a few times. This chain connects TRBV27 to TRBJ2-6; 7 nucleotides match TRBD1. Losses at the gene ends were 3 bases for V and 3 bases for J; bases not matched to a gene: 11. The CDR3 sequence is 18 residues long. CDR1 is MNHEY and CDR2 is SMNVEV in the germline V gene (reference sequence). The CDR3 loop is CASSLRETGSFGANVLTF. The CDR3 nucleotides are TGTGCCAGCAGTTTGAGGGAGACAGGGAGTTTTGGGGCCAACGTCCTGACTTTC.